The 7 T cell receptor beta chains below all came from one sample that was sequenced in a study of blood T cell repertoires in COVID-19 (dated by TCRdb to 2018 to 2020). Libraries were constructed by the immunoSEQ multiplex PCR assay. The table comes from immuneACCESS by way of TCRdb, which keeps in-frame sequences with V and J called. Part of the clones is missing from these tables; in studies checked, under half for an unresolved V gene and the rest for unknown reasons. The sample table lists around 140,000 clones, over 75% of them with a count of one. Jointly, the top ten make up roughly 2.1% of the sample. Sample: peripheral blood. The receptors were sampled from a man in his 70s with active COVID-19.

This CDR3 is CASHRVTYEQYF. As DNA, the CDR3 is TGTGCCAGCCACAGGGTGACTTACGAGCAGTACTTC. This rearrangement joins TRBV6-5 to TRBJ2-7; perhaps TRBD1 as D (6 bases). CDR3 size: 12 residues. Germline loops: CDR1 MNHEY, CDR2 SVGAGI. With 8 bases removed from V and 4 bases from J, the gap between germline ends came to 12 bases.

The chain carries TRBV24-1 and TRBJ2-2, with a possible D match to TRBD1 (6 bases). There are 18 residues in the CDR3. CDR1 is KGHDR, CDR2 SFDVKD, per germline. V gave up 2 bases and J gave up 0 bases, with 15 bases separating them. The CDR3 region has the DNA TGTGCCACCAGTGATTCCAGGTGGGGGCCTACGAACACCGGGGAGCTGTTTTTT. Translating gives CATSDSRWGPTNTGELFF.

This CDR3 reads CASSYSTSGSTDTQYF. CDR3 in DNA: TGTGCCAGCAGTTACTCGACTAGCGGTAGCACAGATACGCAGTATTTT. This chain joins TRBV6-2 or TRBV6-3 and TRBJ2-3; 9 nucleotides line up with TRBD2. CDR3 length equals 16 residues. Germline CDR1 reads MNHEY; CDR2 reads SVGEGT. J gave up 0 bases and V 0 bases, and 1 base lay outside the gene matches.

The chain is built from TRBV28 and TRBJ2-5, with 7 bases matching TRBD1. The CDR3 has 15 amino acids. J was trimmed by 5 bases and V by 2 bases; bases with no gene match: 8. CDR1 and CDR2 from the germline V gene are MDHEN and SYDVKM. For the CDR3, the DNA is TGTGCCAGCAGTTTACCGGGCAGGGGGTTGGAGACCCAGTACTTC. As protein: CASSLPGRGLETQYF.

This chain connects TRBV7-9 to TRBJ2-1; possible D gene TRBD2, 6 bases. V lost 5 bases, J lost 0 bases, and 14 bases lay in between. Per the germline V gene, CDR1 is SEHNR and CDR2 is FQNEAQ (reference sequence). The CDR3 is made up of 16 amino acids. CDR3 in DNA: TGTGCCAGCAGCCTCCGGGGGAGTAGCTCCTACAATGAGCAGTTCTTC. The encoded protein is CASSLRGSSSYNEQFF.

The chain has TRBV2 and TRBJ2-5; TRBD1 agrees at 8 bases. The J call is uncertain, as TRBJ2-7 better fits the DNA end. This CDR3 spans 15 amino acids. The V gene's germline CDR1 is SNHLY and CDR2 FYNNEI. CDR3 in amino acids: CASSSQGGGSYEQYF. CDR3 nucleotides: TGTGCCAGCAGTTCACAGGGGGGAGGCTCCTACGAGCAGTACTTC.

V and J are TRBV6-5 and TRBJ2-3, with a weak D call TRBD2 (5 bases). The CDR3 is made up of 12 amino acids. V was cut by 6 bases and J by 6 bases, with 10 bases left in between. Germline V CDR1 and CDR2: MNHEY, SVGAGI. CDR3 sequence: CASSKDFDTQYF. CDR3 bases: TGTGCCAGCAGCAAGGACTTTGATACGCAGTATTTT.